These 17 T cell receptor beta chains originate from one sample sequenced in a study of technical replicates of blood from several donors. Method: immunoSEQ multiplex PCR; TCRdb's copy keeps in-frame clones and lacks some. The sample lists about 56,000 clones; approximately 92% were seen once. Source material: PBMCs. Receptors originate from a human donor in good health. Some clones in this sample may be carry-over from other donors' samples.

This clone appeared once. The chain joins TRBV7-9 to TRBJ2-2; 7 bases align to TRBD1. CDR1 is SEHNR and CDR2 is FQNEAQ in the germline V gene (reference sequence). V shed 5 bases and J 9 bases; nucleotides not matched to a gene: 12. The CDR3 runs 15 residues. The CDR3: CASSPEGTAFRELFF. The CDR3 bases are TGTGCCAGCAGCCCAGAGGGGACAGCTTTCAGGGAGCTGTTTTTT.

The chain is built from TRBV27 and TRBJ1-2; tentatively, D is TRBD1 (5 bases). Between the trimmed V and J ends, which lost 5 bases and 8 bases, there was a span of 18 bases. The length of the CDR3 is 14 residues. Germline CDR1 is MNHEY and CDR2 is SMNVEV (reference sequence). The CDR3 DNA follows: TGTGCCAGCAGTCACCCTGGGGGGGTGCGGGGCTACACCTTC. It encodes CASSHPGGVRGYTF.

The J gene is TRBJ2-1, the V gene TRBV25-1, with 11 nucleotides matching TRBD1. With V trimmed by 4 bases and J by 3 bases, 8 bases remained unmatched. The CDR3 is 17 amino acids. Germline V lookup: CDR1 MGHDK, CDR2 SYGVNS. The CDR3 here is CASSGFSGTGGYNEQFF. The CDR3 coding sequence is TGTGCCAGCAGTGGATTCTCCGGGACAGGGGGCTACAATGAGCAGTTCTTC.

The chain recombines TRBV7-9 with TRBJ1-4; the D gene is possibly TRBD1 (5 bases). CDR3 length equals 15 residues. The V gene lost 5 bases and the J gene lost 2 bases, with 12 bases spanning the gap. The germline V gene encodes CDR1 SEHNR and CDR2 FQNEAQ (reference sequence). This CDR3 is CASSTSDSTNEKLFF. In DNA form, the CDR3 reads TGTGCCAGCAGCACCTCCGACAGCACTAATGAAAAACTGTTTTTT.

The V and J genes are TRBV5-1 and TRBJ2-3; 12 bases fit TRBD2. The V segment lost 4 bases and the J segment 4 bases; nucleotides outside the gene matches: 13. Germline CDR1 is SGHRS and CDR2 is YFSETQ. The CDR3 has 18 amino acids. The CDR3 here is CASSLYLLAGGDSDTQYF. CDR3 coding DNA: TGCGCCAGCAGCCTGTATCTTCTAGCGGGAGGGGACTCAGATACGCAGTATTTT.

This rearrangement joins TRBV7-2 to TRBJ2-3; TRBD2 agrees at 7 bases. Unmatched junction bases numbered 7, after V lost 1 base and J lost 3 bases. CDR3 size: 16 residues. Germline V CDR1 and CDR2: SGHTA, FQGNSA. This CDR3 reads CASSLGQASGTDTQYF. The CDR3 DNA follows: TGTGCCAGCAGCTTAGGTCAGGCTAGCGGTACAGATACGCAGTATTTT.

The chain is built from TRBV7-5 and TRBJ1-5; the table calls TRBD1, which could not be checked here. TRBV7-5 represents a pseudogene. The CDR3 sequence is 18 residues long. The CDR3 DNA is TGTGCCAGAAGCTCCCCGGGACAGGGGGCGCTTGGCAATCAGCCCCAGCATTTT. This encodes CARSSPGQGALGNQPQHF.

This chain joins TRBV2 and TRBJ1-2, with D perhaps matching TRBD1 (6 bases). The CDR3 has 12 amino acids. V lost 6 bases to trimming and J lost 4 bases, with 9 bases between them. The V gene's germline CDR1 is SNHLY and CDR2 FYNNEI. The CDR3 here is CASRQGPYGYTF. The CDR3 DNA reads as TGTGCCAGCAGACAGGGACCCTATGGCTACACCTTC.

The chain has TRBV19 and TRBJ1-2; TRBD1 might be the D (5 bases). This CDR3 spans 15 amino acids. Germline V gene lookup returns CDR1 LNHDA and CDR2 SQIVND (reference sequence). Trimming shortened V by 4 bases and J by 8 bases, and 20 bases separated the two germline ends. The CDR3 loop is CASSTEGRDLRGYTF. CDR3 sequence (DNA): TGTGCCAGTAGTACAGAAGGCAGGGATCTTCGAGGCTACACCTTC. The full variable domain, with the rest looked up from reference TRBV19 and TRBJ1-2, is DGGITQSPKYLFRKEGQNVTLSCEQNLNHDAMYWYRQDPGQGLRLIYYSQIVNDFQKGDIAEGYSVSREKKESFPLTVTSAQKNPTAFYLCASSTEGRDLRGYTFGSGTRLTVV.

V gene TRBV5-6 combines with J gene TRBJ1-1, with a weak D call TRBD1 (5 bases). This CDR3 has 17 residues. Trimming took off 1 base at V and 1 base at J, with 17 bases between the two ends. Germline V gives CDR1 SGHDT, CDR2 YYEEEE. The CDR3 protein is CASSLQFRGPPNTEAFF. CDR3 coding DNA: TGTGCCAGCAGCTTGCAGTTTAGGGGCCCTCCGAACACTGAAGCTTTCTTT.

The CDR3, as DNA: TGTGCCAGCAGTTTTTTGGGAGGACGGGACAATGAGCAGTTCTTC. Its translation: CASSFLGGRDNEQFF. The genes are TRBV27 and TRBJ2-1; D might be TRBD2 (6 bases). Germline V gene sequence: CDR1 MNHEY, CDR2 SMNVEV (reference sequence). The V and J ends lost 3 bases and 5 bases respectively, with 14 bases between them. This CDR3 has 15 residues.

The chain uses TRBV11-2 and TRBJ1-1; D uncertain. The CDR3 has 13 residues. The V gene's germline CDR1 is SGHAT and CDR2 FQNNGV. V was clipped by 1 base and J by 1 base, with 4 bases between them. This CDR3 is CASSLGQNTEAFF. CDR3 in DNA: TGTGCCAGCAGCTTAGGGCAGAACACTGAAGCTTTCTTT.

The chain uses TRBV5-6 and TRBJ1-1, with 9 bases that match TRBD1. CDR3 length equals 16 residues. Germline CDR1 and CDR2: SGHDT and YYEEEE. Trimming cost V 5 bases and J 4 bases; bases outside gene matches: 12. The CDR3 region has the DNA TGTGCCAGCAGACCTGCAGGGACAGGGCGGACCACTGAAGCTTTCTTT. Encoded protein: CASRPAGTGRTTEAFF.

The chain couples TRBV7-9 to TRBJ2-1; D call uncertain. This CDR3 has 16 amino acids. The V end lost 5 bases, the J end lost 4 bases, and 18 bases lay between the germline ends. Germline V gene data show CDR1 as SEHNR and CDR2 as FQNEAQ (reference sequence). The CDR3 sequence is CASSPDTQFLYNEQFF. CDR3 DNA sequence: TGTGCCAGCAGCCCCGACACCCAATTCCTTTACAATGAGCAGTTCTTC.

J is TRBJ1-2 and V is TRBV19; no definite D call. In germline, CDR1 is LNHDA, CDR2 SQIVND (reference sequence). This CDR3 comprises 13 residues. V shed 9 bases and J shed 2 bases, with 13 bases lying between them. The DNA of the CDR3 is TGTGCCAGCCGACTCGACGGGAACTATGGCTACACCTTC. Translating it yields CASRLDGNYGYTF.

In nucleotides, the CDR3 is TGTGCCAGCAGTGAAAGTGGGGGCTGGGGCTACACCTTC. It encodes CASSESGGWGYTF. The chain employs TRBV2 and TRBJ1-2, with a possible D match to TRBD1 (6 bases). The V and J ends lost 2 bases and 8 bases respectively, with 12 bases between them. The CDR3 loop spans 13 amino acids. The germline gives CDR1 SNHLY, CDR2 FYNNEI.

The chain has TRBV18 and TRBJ1-1; TRBD1 matches at 7 bases. The CDR3 is made up of 16 amino acids. J lost 1 base, V lost 4 bases, and 9 bases had no gene match. Germline V gene data show CDR1 as KGHSH and CDR2 as LQKENI. DNA for the CDR3: TGTGCCAGCTCACAGGTTGAAGGGGGCCCGAACACTGAAGCTTTCTTT. It translates to CASSQVEGGPNTEAFF.